This T cell receptor (beta chain) was captured in a study of CD8+ T cells in alopecia areata. This clone was found a few times. The sample's treatment: oral pan-JAK inhibitor, 5-10 mg twice daily. Sequencing relied on a cDNA template that was reverse transcribed from extracted RNA. Profiling relied on immunoSEQ multiplex PCR, and the TCRdb table lists in-frame clones only, not all of them. The sample gives a few hundred thousand clones, around two fifths of which show up once; around 0.48% is in the top ten. Germline CDR1 DFQATT, CDR2 SNEGSKA (reference sequence). This CDR3 spans 11 amino acids. Trimming cost V 5 bases and J 0 bases, with 4 bases left between them.

The sequences come from CD4+ T cells sorted from blood, collected at roughly week 30, from a patient treated with tofacitinib. The chain has TRBV20-1 and TRBJ1-1; D is uncertain. The TCR sequence derives from a human donor with alopecia areata. The CDR3 nucleotides are TGCAGTGCTGTTTTGAACACTGAAGCTTTCTTT. Its protein product is CSAVLNTEAFF.